These T cell receptor beta chains were read from a single sample in a study of shared clonotypes between healthy human individuals. Libraries were prepared by immunoSEQ multiplex PCR; TCRdb keeps only in-frame clonotypes and omits some of them. The sample holds about 490,000 clones; 65% to 80% are singletons and the top ten take less than 15%. The sequenced sample was PBMCs. Receptor source: a woman in her 40s in good health. Some clones in this sample may be carry-over from other donors' samples. CDR3s include the opening cysteine and the closing phenylalanine or tryptophan. D genes are given only for firm matches. For some rows the clone size is stated as once, few or many, or as a class when expanded; others skip it.

-,TRBJ1-2,few,TRBV2,CASSDPNYGYTF,TGTGCCAGCAGTGACCCCAACTATGGCTACACCTTC
TRBD1,TRBJ1-2,-,TRBV5-4,CASSLVGQGNGYTF,TGTGCCAGCAGCTTGGTGGGACAGGGGAATGGCTACACCTTC
TRBD1,TRBJ2-6,-,TRBV27,CASSLTGQGAAGANVLTF,TGTGCCAGCAGCCTAACGGGACAGGGGGCGGCTGGGGCCAACGTCCTGACTTTC
TRBD2,TRBJ2-3,-,TRBV11-1,CASSFGTSGTDTQYF,TGTGCCAGCAGCTTCGGGACTAGCGGAACAGATACGCAGTATTTT
-,TRBJ1-5,-,TRBV18,CASSHNAAYSNQPQHF,TGTGCCAGCTCACACAATGCTGCTTATAGCAATCAGCCCCAGCATTTT
-,TRBJ1-1,-,TRBV6-1,CASTLHRDTEAFF,TGTGCCAGCACTCTCCACAGGGACACTGAAGCTTTCTTT
-,TRBJ1-1,many,TRBV20-1,CSASMGLEAFF,TGCAGTGCTAGCATGGGCCTTGAAGCTTTCTTT
-,TRBJ2-3,-,TRBV4-1,CASSQVRDFTDTQYF,TGCGCCAGCAGCCAAGTCCGGGACTTCACAGATACGCAGTATTTT
TRBD2,TRBJ2-5,-,TRBV6-1,CAARASGMETQYF,TGTGCCGCCCGGGCTAGCGGGATGGAGACCCAGTACTTC
TRBD2,TRBJ2-7,-,TRBV6-5,CASSYGSSGTYEQYF,TGTGCCAGCAGTTACGGTTCTAGCGGGACCTACGAGCAGTACTTC
-,TRBJ2-2,-,TRBV28,CASSRGSNTGELFF,TGTGCCAGCAGTCGAGGGTCGAACACCGGGGAGCTGTTTTTT
-,TRBJ2-2,-,TRBV6-1,CASSDTNTGELFF,TGTGCCAGCAGTGACACGAACACCGGGGAGCTGTTTTTT
-,TRBJ2-1,-,TRBV7-9,CASSLVVGGPSYNEQFF,TGTGCCAGCAGCTTAGTGGTTGGCGGGCCTTCCTACAATGAGCAGTTCTTC
TRBD2,TRBJ2-5,many,TRBV4-2,CASSHSSSGQETQYF,TGTGCCAGCAGCCATTCTTCTAGCGGCCAAGAGACCCAGTACTTC
TRBD1,TRBJ1-1,-,TRBV7-9,CASSFDRGAGYTEAFF,TGTGCCAGCAGCTTCGACAGGGGCGCTGGGTACACTGAAGCTTTCTTT
-,TRBJ2-5,-,TRBV18,CASSPPARGRETQHF,TGTGCCAGCTCACCACCGGCCCGGGGGCGAGAGACCCAGCACTTC
-,TRBJ1-4,-,TRBV30,CAWSPEREKLFF,TGTGCCTGGAGCCCCGAACGGGAAAAACTGTTTTTT
-,TRBJ2-5,-,TRBV4-1,CASSQVGGRETQYF,TGCGCCAGCAGCCAAGTAGGGGGAAGAGAGACCCAGTACTTC
TRBD2,TRBJ2-1,few,TRBV6-4,CASSAAGGAYNEQFF,TGTGCCAGCAGTGCAGCGGGAGGGGCCTACAATGAGCAGTTCTTC
-,TRBJ1-2,-,TRBV7-8,CASSLAQGGYTF,TGTGCCAGCAGCTTGGCCCAGGGGGGCTACACCTTC
-,TRBJ2-3,-,TRBV5-1,CASRPSTDTQYF,TGCGCCAGCCGACCGAGCACAGATACGCAGTATTTT
TRBD1,TRBJ1-2,-,TRBV30,CAWSTHRGGYGYTF,TGTGCCTGGAGCACGCACAGGGGAGGCTATGGCTACACCTTC
TRBD2,TRBJ2-1,-,TRBV4-1,CASSQVGLAGYNEQFF,TGCGCCAGCAGCCAAGTAGGACTAGCGGGATACAATGAGCAGTTCTTC
-,TRBJ2-7,-,TRBV5-1,CASSLAVGRADSEQYF,TGCGCCAGCAGCTTGGCGGTTGGACGGGCGGATTCCGAGCAGTACTTC
TRBD1,TRBJ1-1,-,TRBV7-9,CASSTRDRAYTEAFF,TGTGCCAGCAGCACCCGGGACAGGGCCTACACTGAAGCTTTCTTT
-,TRBJ2-7,-,TRBV5-6,CASSLKWDEQYF,TGTGCCAGCAGCTTGAAATGGGACGAGCAGTACTTC
-,TRBJ2-1,-,TRBV7-3,CASSSDRYNDEQFF,TGTGCCAGCAGCAGCGACCGCTACAACGATGAGCAGTTCTTC
TRBD2,TRBJ2-5,-,TRBV7-9,CASSPGVAGEEQYF,TGTGCCAGCAGCCCCGGGGTAGCGGGAGAGGAGCAGTACTTC
-,TRBJ1-5,-,TRBV7-2,CASSRVADQPQHF,TGTGCCAGCAGCAGAGTAGCCGATCAGCCCCAGCATTTT
-,TRBJ1-1,-,TRBV10-3,CAISESWAGEAEAFF,TGTGCCATCAGTGAGTCTTGGGCAGGAGAGGCTGAAGCTTTCTTT
TRBD1,TRBJ1-4,-,TRBV28,CASNPTGGDDVEKLFF,TGTGCCAGCAACCCGACAGGGGGCGACGATGTTGAAAAACTGTTTTTT
TRBD2,TRBJ2-7,-,TRBV7-9,CASSLPGGSSYEQYF,TGTGCCAGCAGCTTACCGGGGGGGAGCTCCTACGAGCAGTACTTC
TRBD1,TRBJ2-3,-,TRBV11-2,CASSPLKGQYTDTQYF,TGTGCCAGCAGCCCGCTGAAGGGACAGTACACAGATACGCAGTATTTT
-,TRBJ1-4,-,TRBV5-1,CASSLAGAPAEKLFF,TGCGCCAGCAGCTTGGCAGGGGCCCCGGCCGAAAAACTGTTTTTT
-,TRBJ2-7,-,TRBV10-1,CASSEGGYEQYF,TGCGCCAGCAGTGAAGGAGGCTACGAGCAGTACTTC
-,TRBJ1-5,-,TRBV5-6,CASSLWGLGQPQHF,TGTGCCAGCAGCTTGTGGGGTTTGGGTCAGCCCCAGCATTTT
-,TRBJ2-5,-,TRBV19,CASSIDSRTETQYF,TGTGCCAGTAGTATAGATTCAAGGACGGAGACCCAGTACTTC
TRBD2,TRBJ2-5,-,TRBV7-3,CASSLNSGETQYF,TGTGCCAGCAGCTTAAATAGCGGGGAGACCCAGTACTTC
TRBD2,TRBJ2-1,many,TRBV29-1,CSVEAAGGPFLYNEQFF,TGCAGCGTTGAAGCAGCGGGAGGGCCGTTTTTGTACAATGAGCAGTTCTTC
-,TRBJ2-3,few,TRBV21-1,CASSSALAGAYTDTQYF,TGTGCCAGCAGCTCGGCCCTAGCGGGAGCTTACACAGATACGCAGTATTTT
TRBD1,TRBJ1-2,many,TRBV11-2,CASSSSRTGKYGYTF,TGTGCCAGCAGCTCATCCAGGACAGGGAAATATGGCTACACCTTC
-,TRBJ1-1,-,TRBV19,CASSIRAREAFF,TGTGCCAGTAGTATCCGCGCCCGAGAAGCTTTCTTT
TRBD1,TRBJ2-7,-,TRBV29-1,CSVLDRGLYEQYF,TGCAGCGTCCTAGACAGGGGGCTTTACGAGCAGTACTTC
-,TRBJ2-1,-,TRBV28,CASTVWGDGGHNEQFF,TGTGCCAGCACCGTTTGGGGGGACGGCGGACACAATGAGCAGTTCTTC
-,TRBJ2-1,-,TRBV7-8,CASSPTRGEQFF,TGTGCCAGCAGCCCAACCCGCGGAGAGCAGTTCTTC
-,TRBJ2-2,-,TRBV4-3,CASSQDLTGANTGELFF,TGCGCCAGCAGCCAAGATCTAACGGGAGCGAACACCGGGGAGCTGTTTTTT
TRBD1,TRBJ1-2,-,TRBV6-6,CASSPTGVVGGYTF,TGTGCCAGCAGCCCGACAGGGGTGGTTGGTGGCTACACCTTC